This T cell receptor beta chain came from a study of T cell changes during pregnancy in multiple sclerosis. The V gene end was trimmed by 3 bases and the J gene end by 10 bases; junction bases not matched to a gene: 10. Germline V lookup: CDR1 KGHSH, CDR2 LQKENI. CDR3 length equals 15 residues. Libraries were prepared by immunoSEQ multiplex PCR; TCRdb keeps only in-frame clonotypes and omits some of them. The sample yields 30,000 to 45,000 clones, around 93% seen once. The J gene is TRBJ1-4, the V gene TRBV18, with 8 bases lining up with TRBD1. Sequenced material: CD4+ T cells from peripheral blood mononuclear cells, taken in the third trimester of pregnancy. This clonotype was obtained from a female donor in good health, enrolled as a control in a pregnancy study. Here the CDR3 reads CASSPSRTGWGKLFF. The CDR3 DNA is TGTGCCAGCTCACCCTCAAGGACAGGGTGGGGAAAACTGTTTTTT.